This T cell receptor beta chain was sequenced in a study of T cells in Graves' hyperthyroidism and ophthalmopathy. Amplified regions were TCR beta CDR3 sequences from RNA transcripts. With the HTBI primer set, the TCR CDR3 went through a first round of RT-PCR. TCRdb used MiXCR to reprocess the multiplex PCR reads, holding one entry per CDR3 protein. The profile shows around 500,000 distinct CDR3 sequences, roughly 14% of them singletons. Stability of Graves' hyperthyroidism was defined as absent ophthalmopathy progression within 18 months. Uncontrolled infection, other autoimmune disease, pregnancy or lactation led to exclusion. This CDR3 is built from 13 residues. V gave up 5 bases and J gave up 7 bases, with 12 bases separating them. CDR1 is SGHTA, CDR2 FQGTGA, per germline.

The V call is TRBV7-3, the J call TRBJ2-1; D possibly corresponds to TRBD2 (6 bases). Specimen: blood. The sequence derives from a woman aged 18-35 years with Graves' hyperthyroidism. In DNA, the CDR3 is TGTGCCAGCAGCACAGTACGGGGGAATGAGCAGTTCTTC. It translates to CASSTVRGNEQFF.